A selection of T cell receptor beta chains follows, all from one sample in a study of regulatory T cells in long-lasting Graves disease. Each CDR3 protein gets one entry after TCRdb re-called the multiplex PCR reads with MiXCR. Among hundreds of thousands of distinct CDR3 sequences listed, roughly a sixth were seen once. The specimen comprised peripheral blood mononuclear cells (PBMCs), sampled at new diagnosis, from a patient treated with antithyroid drugs. These receptors were taken from a female donor with Graves disease. Both conserved end residues are part of each CDR3. The order of the fields is V gene, clone size, D gene, J gene, CDR3 protein, CDR3 DNA. D genes are given only for firm matches. The size entry is marked missing in some rows and otherwise reads once, few, many or a size class.

TRBV20-1,many,NA,TRBJ1-1,CSAVDLEAFF,TGCAGTGCGGTCGACCTTGAAGCTTTCTTT
TRBV3-1,many,NA,TRBJ1-5,CASSQDYRGNQPQHF,TGTGCCAGCAGCCAAGACTACAGGGGCAATCAGCCCCAGCATTTT
TRBV6-7,many,NA,TRBJ2-1,CASSSLGTSIYYNEQFF,TGTGCCAGCAGTTCGCTAGGGACTTCGATTTACTACAATGAGCAGTTCTTC
TRBV20-1,many,NA,TRBJ1-5,CSARDLWTDGIQPQHF,TGCAGTGCTAGAGACCTATGGACAGATGGTATCCAGCCCCAGCATTTT
TRBV6-1,many,NA,TRBJ1-5,CASKVGRILSNQPQHF,TGTGCCAGCAAAGTAGGACGGATTCTTAGCAATCAGCCCCAGCATTTT
TRBV11-2,many,NA,TRBJ1-1,CASSPAGLRTYTEAFF,TGTGCCAGCAGCCCGGCCGGCTTGCGGACCTACACTGAAGCTTTCTTT
TRBV2,many,NA,TRBJ2-2,CASRGRREENTGELFF,TGTGCCAGCCGGGGTCGACGGGAAGAGAACACCGGGGAGCTGTTTTTT
TRBV2,many,NA,TRBJ1-1,CASIRSGNSNTEAFF,TGTGCCAGCATCCGATCGGGGAACTCGAACACTGAAGCTTTCTTT
TRBV9,many,TRBD1,TRBJ1-4,CASSAGQGANEKLFF,TGTGCCAGCAGCGCCGGACAGGGAGCTAATGAAAAACTGTTTTTT
TRBV12-3/TRBV12-4,NA,TRBD1,TRBJ1-6,CASRARDSYNSPLHF,TGTGCCAGCAGGGCTCGGGACAGTTATAATTCACCCCTCCACTTT
TRBV27,many,NA,TRBJ2-7,CASSLGLYGASSYEQYF,TGTGCCAGCAGTTTAGGGTTGTATGGGGCGAGCTCCTACGAGCAGTACTTC
TRBV29-1,few,NA,TRBJ1-1,CSVDWNTEAFF,TGCAGCGTTGATTGGAACACTGAAGCTTTCTTT
TRBV2,NA,NA,TRBJ2-7,CASRLGPFYEQYF,TGTGCCAGCAGGTTGGGACCCTTCTACGAGCAGTACTTC
TRBV10-2,many,TRBD1,TRBJ1-2,CASSEDRGGSNYGYTF,TGCGCCAGCAGTGAGGACAGGGGGGGATCTAACTATGGCTACACCTTC
TRBV11-2,NA,NA,TRBJ2-7,CASSLVVDTTYEQYF,TGTGCCAGCAGCTTAGTTGTCGACACTACCTACGAGCAGTACTTC